This entry concerns a single T cell receptor (beta chain). Its specific antigen is unknown. Qualities for individual bases were not recorded, and no much larger clone is one base off. The library was built by means of PCR. TCR sequencing of DNA from cultured CD4+ T cells used the Oncomine TCR Beta short-read assay at the Johns Hopkins FTIC core. Genomic DNA was extracted from the cultured CD4+ T cells with the QIAamp micro DNA kit. The Oncomine TCR Beta libraries from cultured CD4+ T cells were pooled using unique dual indexes and then sequenced on an Illumina iSeq 100. As for how the authors treated the data: Non-productive sequences were filtered out, and CDR3s that did not start with C, did not end with F or W, or were shorter than 7 amino acids were discarded. The MANAFEST web application identified antigen-specific clonotypes by comparing peptide-stimulated wells against reference wells and other culture wells. To be called positive, a clone needed an FDR below 0.05, an odds ratio above 5, and a productive frequency above 0.1% in at least two of three replicate wells. Cross-reactive clonotypes were defined as significantly expanded in both SARS-CoV-2 spike wells and at least one common cold coronavirus spike condition. Using R version 3.6.1, CDR3 homology was evaluated through Levenshtein distances (stringdist) along with unrooted phylogenetic trees (ape). The public sequencing data were trimmed at Q25 with fastp and processed into clonotypes with MiXCR by TCRdb, which kept only in-frame beta chains. CDR3 protein duplicates are merged, each entry listing the most common genes and DNA. TCRdb's processing, not the study's, gives the V and J calls here. Recorded for this sample are 15,000 to 20,000 distinct CDR3 sequences; 50% to 60% of them occurred a single time. 6.5% to 8% of the sample goes to the ten largest clones.

The sample's treatment or condition label, in plain terms: roughly 11-day PBMC culture with coronavirus spike peptide pools or control peptides (ViraFEST assay). The ViraFEST assay was used in the study, in which antigen-specific T cells were expanded with peptide pools and expanded clonotypes were subsequently identified by TCR sequencing. The positive SARS-CoV-2 PCR tests of the convalescent patients were dated from March to December 2020, before the Alpha, Beta and Delta variants emerged in the United States. PBMCs were cultured at fewer than 2.5 million per well in IMDM supplemented with approximately 5% human AB serum and around 10 IU/ml IL-2, with about 9 ug/ml peptide pools added. Half of the culture medium was replaced with fresh IL-2-containing medium on days 3 and 7. CD4+ T cells were isolated after approximately eleven days of culture through negative selection using the EasySep CD4+ T cell isolation kit. Ficoll-Paque Plus gradient centrifugation was used to isolate PBMCs from whole blood, and the isolated PBMCs were then either used fresh or cryopreserved at -140C. Each culture condition was generally run in triplicate wells.

The sample is drawn from a study of vaccination and CD4 T cells after COVID-19 (dated by TCRdb to between 2021 and 2024). Context from the whole study: Convalescent patients had a positive SARS-CoV-2 result on nasal swab PCR, and of these patients, 8 or 9 had mild disease and one had severe disease. Six males and four females were included in the convalescent cohort, with two Hispanic individuals, seven Caucasians, two Asians and one multiracial person represented. Participants got two doses of the Pfizer-BioNTech BNT162b2 vaccine (n=8) or two doses of the Moderna mRNA-1273 vaccine (n=2). Post-COVID blood samples from convalescent patients were collected a median of roughly 100 days after diagnosis, with a range of roughly 35 to 180 days. Post-vaccine blood samples were collected a median of around 10 weeks after the second vaccine dose, ranging from 14 to 241 days. Overlapping spike peptide pools from SARS-CoV-2 and from the common cold coronaviruses HCoV-NL63, HCoV-OC43 and HCoV-229E were used as culture stimuli. As controls, cultures received a CEFX viral epitope pool (the positive control), an HIV-1 Nef peptide pool (the negative control), or no peptide at all. In around nine COVID-19 convalescent patients and a handful of infection-naive healthy vaccine recipients, the spike-specific CD4+ TCR repertoire before mRNA vaccination was compared with the repertoire after mRNA vaccination.

Broader findings and caveats from the paper: Although the median number of SARS-CoV-2-reactive clonotypes went up from roughly 22 after infection to approximately 40 after vaccination, the increase was not significant. In convalescent patients, a median approximately 83% of post-vaccine SARS-CoV-2-reactive clones were detected only after vaccination, suggesting vaccine-specific priming. The number of convalescent patients in the study was relatively small, and the study did not examine early timepoints following natural infection. Of the vaccine-specific clones in convalescent patients, 304 of 307, or nearly all, reacted only to SARS-CoV-2 spike and did not cross-react with common cold coronaviruses.

The germline V gene supplies CDR1 SGHDT and CDR2 YYEEEE. V and J are trimmed by 4 bases and 0 bases, and the gene matches miss 1 base of the junction. Counted from cysteine to phenylalanine, this CDR3 has 14 amino acids. The retained sequence is limited to the CDR3, 42 bases, with the frame set at the first base. Sequences were derived from CD4+ T cells from blood, cultured in vitro, sampled before SARS-CoV-2 vaccination. This TCR came from a human donor who had recovered from COVID-19. The rearrangement combines TRBV5-6 with TRBJ2-3, and 8 junction bases match TRBD1. DNA sequence: TGTGCCAGCAGCCGACAGGGGAGCACAGATACGCAGTATTTT. This encodes CASSRQGSTDTQYF.